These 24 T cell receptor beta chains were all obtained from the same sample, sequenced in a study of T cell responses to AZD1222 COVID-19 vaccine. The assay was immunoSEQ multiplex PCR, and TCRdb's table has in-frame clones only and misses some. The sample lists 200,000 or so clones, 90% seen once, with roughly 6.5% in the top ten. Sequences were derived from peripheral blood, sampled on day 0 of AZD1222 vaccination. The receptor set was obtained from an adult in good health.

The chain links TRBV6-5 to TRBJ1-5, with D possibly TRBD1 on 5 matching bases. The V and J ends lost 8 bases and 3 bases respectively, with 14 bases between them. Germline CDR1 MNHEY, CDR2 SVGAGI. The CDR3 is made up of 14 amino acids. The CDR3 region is CASGAKVINQPQHF. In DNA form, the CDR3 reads TGTGCCAGCGGGGCTAAGGTTATCAATCAGCCCCAGCATTTT.

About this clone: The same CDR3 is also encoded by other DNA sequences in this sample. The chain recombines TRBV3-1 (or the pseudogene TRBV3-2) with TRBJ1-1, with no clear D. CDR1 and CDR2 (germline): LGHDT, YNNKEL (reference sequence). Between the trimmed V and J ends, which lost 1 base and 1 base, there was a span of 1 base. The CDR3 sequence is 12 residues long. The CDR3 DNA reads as TGTGCCAGCAGCCAAGCGAACACTGAAGCTTTCTTT. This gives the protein CASSQANTEAFF.

The CDR3 loop reads CASSIMQGPYEQYF. The CDR3 DNA reads as TGTGCCAGTAGTATTATGCAGGGGCCCTACGAGCAGTACTTC. The chain has TRBV19 and TRBJ2-7; D possibly corresponds to TRBD1 (6 bases). Trimming shortened V by 3 bases and J by 2 bases, and 11 bases separated the two germline ends. This CDR3 has 14 residues. Germline lookup yields CDR1 LNHDA and CDR2 SQIVND (reference sequence).

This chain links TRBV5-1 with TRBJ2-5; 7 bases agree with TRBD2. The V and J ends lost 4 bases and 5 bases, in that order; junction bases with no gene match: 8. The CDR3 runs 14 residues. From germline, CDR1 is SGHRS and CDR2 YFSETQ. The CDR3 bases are TGCGCCAGCAGCCCGGGGGGAGGGGTGGAGACCCAGTACTTC. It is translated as CASSPGGGVETQYF. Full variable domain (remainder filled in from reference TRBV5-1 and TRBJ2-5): KAGVTQTPRYLIKTRGQQVTLSCSPISGHRSVSWYQQTPGQGLQFLFEYFSETQRNKGNFPGRFSGRQFSNSRSEMNVSTLELGDSALYLCASSPGGGVETQYFGPGTRLLVL.

The CDR3 reads CASSPYSTTSWRPDTQYF. The DNA of the CDR3 is TGTGCCAGCAGCCCGTATTCAACGACTAGCTGGCGGCCAGATACGCAGTATTTT. V is TRBV9 and J is TRBJ2-3; 7 bases are a match to TRBD2. This CDR3 region has 18 residues. V dropped 4 bases and J dropped 4; count of bases not matched to a gene: 18. Germline CDR1 reads SGDLS; CDR2 reads YYNGEE.

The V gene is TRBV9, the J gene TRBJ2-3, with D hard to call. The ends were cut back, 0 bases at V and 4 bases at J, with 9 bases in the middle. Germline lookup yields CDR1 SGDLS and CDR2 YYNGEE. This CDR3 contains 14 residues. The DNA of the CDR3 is TGTGCCAGCAGCGTAGGCCAGATTGCAGATACGCAGTATTTT. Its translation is CASSVGQIADTQYF. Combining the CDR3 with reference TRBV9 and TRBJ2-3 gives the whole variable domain DSGVTQTPKHLITATGQRVTLRCSPRSGDLSVYWYQQSLDQGLQFLIQYYNGEERAKGNILERFSAQQFPDLHSELNLSSLELGDSALYFCASSVGQIADTQYFGPGTRLTVL.

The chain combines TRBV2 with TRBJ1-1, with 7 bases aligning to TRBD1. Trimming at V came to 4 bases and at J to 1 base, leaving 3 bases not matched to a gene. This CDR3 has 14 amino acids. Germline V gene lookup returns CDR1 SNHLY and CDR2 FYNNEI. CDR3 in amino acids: CASSVGQRNTEAFF. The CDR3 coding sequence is TGTGCCAGCAGTGTGGGACAGCGGAACACTGAAGCTTTCTTT.

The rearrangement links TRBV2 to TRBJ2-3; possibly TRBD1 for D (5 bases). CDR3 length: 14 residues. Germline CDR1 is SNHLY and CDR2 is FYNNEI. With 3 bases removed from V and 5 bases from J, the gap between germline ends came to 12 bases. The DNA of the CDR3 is TGTGCCAGCAGTGAGTACAGGCCCCGAGATACGCAGTATTTT. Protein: CASSEYRPRDTQYF.

CDR3 nucleotide sequence: TGTGCCAGCAGCTTAGGGGTCGTCACAGATACGCAGTATTTT. Its translation: CASSLGVVTDTQYF. The V call is TRBV7-2, the J call TRBJ2-3; D is ambiguous. This CDR3 contains 14 residues. The V end was cut by 1 base, the J end by 2 bases, with 7 bases between. Germline CDR1 SGHTA, CDR2 FQGNSA. Combining the CDR3 with reference TRBV7-2 and TRBJ2-3 gives the whole variable domain GAGVSQSPSNKVTEKGKDVELRCDPISGHTALYWYRQSLGQGLEFLIYFQGNSAPDKSGLPSDRFSAERTGGSVSTLTIQRTQQEDSAVYLCASSLGVVTDTQYFGPGTRLTVL.

CDR3 sequence: CASSSSGVPSDTQYF. The CDR3 DNA is TGTGCCAGCAGCTCCTCGGGAGTCCCGTCAGATACGCAGTATTTT. V gene TRBV5-4 combines with J gene TRBJ2-3, with D possibly being TRBD2 (6 bases). The germline V and J ends were trimmed by 3 bases and 4 bases, with 15 bases remaining between them. Looked up from germline, CDR1 is SGHNT and CDR2 is YYREEE (reference sequence). This CDR3 comprises 15 residues.

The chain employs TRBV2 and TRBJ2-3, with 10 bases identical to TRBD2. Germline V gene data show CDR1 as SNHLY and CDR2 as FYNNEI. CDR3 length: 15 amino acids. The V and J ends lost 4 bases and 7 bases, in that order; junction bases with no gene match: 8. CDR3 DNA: TGTGCCAGCAGTGGAAGCGGGGGGGCCTTGAATACGCAGTATTTT. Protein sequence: CASSGSGGALNTQYF. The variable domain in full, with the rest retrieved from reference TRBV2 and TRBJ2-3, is EPEVTQTPSHQVTQMGQEVILRCVPISNHLYFYWYRQILGQKVEFLVSFYNNEISEKSEIFDDQFSVERPDGSNFTLKIRSTKLEDSAMYFCASSGSGGALNTQYFGPGTRLTVL.

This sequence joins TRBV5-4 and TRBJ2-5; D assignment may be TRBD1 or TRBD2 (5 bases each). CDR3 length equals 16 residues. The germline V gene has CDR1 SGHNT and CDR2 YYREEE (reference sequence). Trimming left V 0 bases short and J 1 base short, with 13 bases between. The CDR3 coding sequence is TGTGCCAGCAGCTTGGGGGGCGGGTCACCCCAAGAGACCCAGTACTTC. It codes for CASSLGGGSPQETQYF.

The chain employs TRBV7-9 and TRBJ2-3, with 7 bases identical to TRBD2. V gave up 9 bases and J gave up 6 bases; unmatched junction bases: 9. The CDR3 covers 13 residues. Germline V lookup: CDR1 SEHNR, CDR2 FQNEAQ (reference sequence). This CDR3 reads CASKRGESDTQYF. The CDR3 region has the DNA TGTGCCAGTAAACGGGGGGAGTCTGATACGCAGTATTTT.

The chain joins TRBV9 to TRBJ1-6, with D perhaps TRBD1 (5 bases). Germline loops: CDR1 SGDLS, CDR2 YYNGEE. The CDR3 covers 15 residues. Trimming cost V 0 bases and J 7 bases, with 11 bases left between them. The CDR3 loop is CASSVVPGKNSPLHF. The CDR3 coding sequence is TGTGCCAGCAGCGTAGTCCCAGGGAAGAATTCACCCCTCCACTTT. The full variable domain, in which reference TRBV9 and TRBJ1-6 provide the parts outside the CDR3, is DSGVTQTPKHLITATGQRVTLRCSPRSGDLSVYWYQQSLDQGLQFLIQYYNGEERAKGNILERFSAQQFPDLHSELNLSSLELGDSALYFCASSVVPGKNSPLHFGNGTRLTVT.

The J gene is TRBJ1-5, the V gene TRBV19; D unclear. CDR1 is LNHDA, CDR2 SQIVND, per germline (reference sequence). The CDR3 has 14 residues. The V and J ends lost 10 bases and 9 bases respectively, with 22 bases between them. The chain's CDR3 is CATRESLLSWPQHF. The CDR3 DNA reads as TGTGCCACCCGAGAAAGCCTTCTATCGTGGCCCCAGCATTTT.

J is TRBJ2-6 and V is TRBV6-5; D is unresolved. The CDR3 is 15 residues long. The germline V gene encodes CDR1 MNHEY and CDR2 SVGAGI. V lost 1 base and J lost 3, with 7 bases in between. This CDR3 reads CASSYFGIGANVLTF. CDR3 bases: TGTGCCAGCAGTTACTTTGGTATTGGGGCCAACGTCCTGACTTTC.

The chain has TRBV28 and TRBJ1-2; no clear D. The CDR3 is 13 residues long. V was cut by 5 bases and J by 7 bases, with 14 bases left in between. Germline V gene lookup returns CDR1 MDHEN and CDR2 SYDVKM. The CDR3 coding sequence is TGTGCCAGCAGTCCCCCCTCGCCGAGTGGCTACACCTTC. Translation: CASSPPSPSGYTF.

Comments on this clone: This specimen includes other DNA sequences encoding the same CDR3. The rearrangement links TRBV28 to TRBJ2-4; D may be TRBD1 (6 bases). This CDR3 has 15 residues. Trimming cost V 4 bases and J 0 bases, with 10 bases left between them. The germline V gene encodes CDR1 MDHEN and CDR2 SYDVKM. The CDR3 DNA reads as TGTGCCAGCAGTTCCGGACAGCTAGCCAAAAACATTCAGTACTTC. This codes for CASSSGQLAKNIQYF.

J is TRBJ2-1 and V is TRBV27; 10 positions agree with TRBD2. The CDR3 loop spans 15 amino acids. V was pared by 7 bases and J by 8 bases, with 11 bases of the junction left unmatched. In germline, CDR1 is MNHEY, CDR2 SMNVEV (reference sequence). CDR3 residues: CASKYLAGGFDEQFF. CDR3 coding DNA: TGTGCCAGCAAATACTTAGCGGGAGGTTTCGATGAGCAGTTCTTC.

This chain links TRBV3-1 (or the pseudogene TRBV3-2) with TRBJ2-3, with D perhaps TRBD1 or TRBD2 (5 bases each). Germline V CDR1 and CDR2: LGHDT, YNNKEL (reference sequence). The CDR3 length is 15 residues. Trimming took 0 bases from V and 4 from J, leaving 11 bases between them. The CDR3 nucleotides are TGTGCCAGCAGCCAAGATACGGGGCCCTCAGATACGCAGTATTTT. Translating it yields CASSQDTGPSDTQYF.

CDR3 sequence reads: CASSLIRQGAIGANVLTF. The CDR3, as DNA: TGTGCCAGCAGCTTAATCCGCCAGGGGGCGATCGGGGCCAACGTCCTGACTTTC. The chain uses TRBV7-2 and TRBJ2-6; the match to TRBD1 covers 8 bases. V shed 2 bases and J 4 bases; nucleotides not matched to a gene: 10. Germline V gene lookup returns CDR1 SGHTA and CDR2 FQGNSA. The CDR3 totals 18 residues.

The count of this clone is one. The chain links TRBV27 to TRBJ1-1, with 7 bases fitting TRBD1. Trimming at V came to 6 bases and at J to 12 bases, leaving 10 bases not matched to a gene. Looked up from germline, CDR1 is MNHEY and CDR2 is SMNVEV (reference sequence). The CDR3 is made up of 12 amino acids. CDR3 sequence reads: CASSRQGGISFF. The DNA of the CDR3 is TGTGCCAGCAGCCGACAGGGAGGCATCTCTTTCTTT.

CDR3 coding DNA: TGCGCCAGCAGTGACAGGGACAGGGCGTACACCTTC. Translated: CASSDRDRAYTF. The rearrangement uses TRBV10-2 and TRBJ1-2; TRBD1 matches at 9 bases. Trimming took 3 bases from V and 11 from J; bases not matched to a gene: 4. This CDR3 contains 12 residues. Germline V gene data show CDR1 as WSHSY and CDR2 as SAAADI.

The DNA for the CDR3 is TGCGCCAGCAGCTTGGGGGCAGCCGGAAACACCATATATTTT. It translates to CASSLGAAGNTIYF. This rearrangement joins TRBV5-1 to TRBJ1-3; D is unresolved. The CDR3 is 14 amino acids. Germline CDR1 reads SGHRS; CDR2 reads YFSETQ. Between the trimmed V and J ends, which lost 0 bases and 4 bases, there was a span of 8 bases. The variable domain in full, with the rest retrieved from reference TRBV5-1 and TRBJ1-3, is KAGVTQTPRYLIKTRGQQVTLSCSPISGHRSVSWYQQTPGQGLQFLFEYFSETQRNKGNFPGRFSGRQFSNSRSEMNVSTLELGDSALYLCASSLGAAGNTIYFGEGSWLTVV.